The sequence of this TCR beta chain was determined in a study of blood T cell repertoires in COVID-19. In the study overall: Samples taken during acute and convalescent COVID-19 were collected in the United States, Italy and Spain. PBMCs, B-cell-depleted T cells, or T cells provided the cDNA or gDNA that made up the material.

Unmatched junction bases numbered 3, after V lost 0 bases and J lost 4 bases. Germline assignment: CDR1 GTSNPN and CDR2 SVGIG (reference sequence). This CDR3 has 14 residues. TCRdb's copy holds only in-frame clones and misses some; the assay was immunoSEQ multiplex PCR. The table records approximately 250,000 clones, around 83% of them present only once. Input material: peripheral blood. This chain uses TRBV30 with TRBJ1-2, with 9 bases aligning to TRBD1. This TCR derives from a woman aged 40-49 years who had recovered from COVID-19. The CDR3 DNA sequence: TGTGCCTGGAGTGTACAGGGGGCTGGCTATGGCTACACCTTC. Its protein is CAWSVQGAGYGYTF.